This T cell receptor (beta chain) originates from a study of blood T cell repertoires in COVID-19. The protocol was immunoSEQ multiplex PCR, while the TCRdb copy is restricted to in-frame clones and leaves out a portion. Of hundreds of thousands of clones listed, about nine tenths are singletons. The CDR3 extends over 15 amino acids. V lost 6 bases and J lost 6; bases outside the gene matches: 9. Germline V gives CDR1 MGHDK, CDR2 SYGVNS. Membership in each cohort depended on participant-reported clinical history. J is TRBJ1-4 and V is TRBV25-1; 8 positions match TRBD1. Sample: PBMCs or T cells enriched from blood (not recorded which). The sequence was obtained from a man aged 18 to 30 who had recovered from COVID-19. CDR3 coding DNA: TGTGCCAGCAGCGGAATGACAGGGGTTCATGAAAAACTGTTTTTT. This codes for CASSGMTGVHEKLFF.